These T cell receptor beta chains were read from a single sample in a study of blood T cell repertoires in COVID-19. Only in-frame clones appear in the TCRdb table, and some are missing; sequencing was by immunoSEQ multiplex PCR. The sample comprises roughly 150,000 clones, 65% to 85% of which are singletons, and around 10% rests with the top ten. The specimen sequenced was peripheral blood. The receptors were gathered from a woman older than 75 with active or convalescent COVID-19. CDR3s include the opening cysteine and the closing phenylalanine or tryptophan. Fields, in order: V gene, D gene, J gene, clone size, CDR3 protein. A D gene is named only where the DNA matches it firmly. The size of a clone is reported for some rows only, either as once, few or many, or as a class for expanded clones.

V: TRBV7-6
D: TRBD2
J: TRBJ2-7
size: -
CDR3: CASSLALSGGLSSYEQYF

V: TRBV9
D: -
J: TRBJ1-1
size: -
CDR3: CASSVGGSNTEAFF

V: TRBV25-1
D: -
J: TRBJ2-7
size: -
CDR3: CASSLTYEQYF

V: TRBV5-4
D: -
J: TRBJ1-3
size: -
CDR3: CASSFSEGNSGNTIYF

V: TRBV11-2
D: TRBD1
J: TRBJ1-4
size: -
CDR3: CASSARQGWGSTNEKLFF

V: TRBV6-1
D: TRBD1
J: TRBJ2-4
size: -
CDR3: CASSEATGVDKNIQYF

V: TRBV3-1/TRBV3-2
D: -
J: TRBJ2-6
size: -
CDR3: CASSLGPNVLTF

V: TRBV11-2
D: TRBD1
J: TRBJ1-1
size: -
CDR3: CASSLILLDRRQNTEAFF

V: TRBV6-2/TRBV6-3
D: -
J: TRBJ2-7
size: -
CDR3: CASSAGTSLYAQYF

V: TRBV27
D: -
J: TRBJ2-5
size: -
CDR3: CASSLNGRETQYF

V: TRBV5-1
D: -
J: TRBJ1-4
size: -
CDR3: CASSPDPGKEKLFF

V: TRBV5-1
D: TRBD1
J: TRBJ1-2
size: once
CDR3: CASSSTGGGGYGYTF

V: TRBV5-1
D: -
J: TRBJ1-4
size: -
CDR3: CASSPVRGNEKLFF

V: TRBV4-1
D: TRBD1
J: TRBJ1-3
size: once
CDR3: CASSQAWDRLAGNTIYF

V: TRBV6-6
D: -
J: TRBJ2-5
size: few
CDR3: CASSYAEIQETQYF

V: TRBV10-1
D: -
J: TRBJ1-1
size: -
CDR3: CASSYGRNTEAFF

V: TRBV2
D: -
J: TRBJ2-1
size: -
CDR3: CASSSYPTFSYNEQFF

V: TRBV27
D: -
J: TRBJ2-1
size: -
CDR3: CASVSRFGSSYNEQFF

V: TRBV4-2
D: -
J: TRBJ1-2
size: -
CDR3: CASSQDPNQGYGYTF

V: TRBV9
D: -
J: TRBJ2-4
size: -
CDR3: CASSVGYSSLAKNIQYF

V: TRBV6-6
D: -
J: TRBJ1-2
size: -
CDR3: CASSYSTGGGYTF

V: TRBV3-1/TRBV3-2
D: -
J: TRBJ2-7
size: many
CDR3: CASSQAGADQQYF

V: TRBV9
D: TRBD1
J: TRBJ1-6
size: -
CDR3: CASSVGRGNLYNSPLHF

V: TRBV10-3
D: -
J: TRBJ1-1
size: once
CDR3: CAISDFGGSTEAFF

V: TRBV30
D: -
J: TRBJ1-2
size: -
CDR3: CAWSVRPGGGYTF

V: TRBV6-5
D: TRBD1
J: TRBJ1-1
size: -
CDR3: CASSYEGAGNTEAFF

V: TRBV29-1
D: TRBD1
J: TRBJ1-2
size: -
CDR3: CSVKGWGTGNYGYTF

V: TRBV11-2
D: TRBD1
J: TRBJ2-1
size: -
CDR3: CASSPGRTGEQFF

V: TRBV6-2/TRBV6-3
D: TRBD1
J: TRBJ2-2
size: once
CDR3: CASSVDRGTNTGELFF

V: TRBV11-3
D: -
J: TRBJ2-5
size: few
CDR3: CASSPGGGAETQYF

V: TRBV19
D: -
J: TRBJ2-4
size: -
CDR3: CASRDIQNIQYF

V: TRBV9
D: -
J: TRBJ1-4
size: -
CDR3: CASSVALGTGIEKLFF

V: TRBV2
D: TRBD2
J: TRBJ2-7
size: -
CDR3: CASAGLAGGYGVREQYF

V: TRBV21-1
D: -
J: TRBJ1-5
size: -
CDR3: CASLGGSGNQPQHF

V: TRBV7-9
D: -
J: TRBJ1-1
size: -
CDR3: CASSLAGGRPNTEAFF

V: TRBV6-5
D: -
J: TRBJ2-7
size: few
CDR3: CASSRGEQSYEQYF

V: TRBV5-4
D: -
J: TRBJ1-2
size: few
CDR3: CASSLSRLQTVGYTF

V: TRBV2
D: TRBD2
J: TRBJ2-2
size: few
CDR3: CASNQGLAGTGELFF

V: TRBV6-5
D: -
J: TRBJ1-1
size: -
CDR3: CASSTQQEISAFF

V: TRBV6-5
D: TRBD1
J: TRBJ1-6
size: -
CDR3: CASSLTGTGGTALHF

V: TRBV7-8
D: -
J: TRBJ1-5
size: -
CDR3: CASSLTGFYSNQPQHF

V: TRBV7-9
D: TRBD2
J: TRBJ2-5
size: -
CDR3: CASSLRASGETQYF

V: TRBV30
D: -
J: TRBJ1-6
size: -
CDR3: CAWTAAGLTNSPLHF

V: TRBV5-1
D: TRBD1
J: TRBJ1-3
size: -
CDR3: CASSLEGQGGGNTIYF

V: TRBV29-1
D: TRBD1
J: TRBJ1-1
size: -
CDR3: CSVARDRGLNTEAFF

V: TRBV7-2
D: -
J: TRBJ1-5
size: -
CDR3: CASSLNERGLGNQPQHF

V: TRBV30
D: -
J: TRBJ2-2
size: -
CDR3: CAWAAPGELFF